Following are 30 T cell receptor beta chains from one sample sequenced in a study of brain T cells in children with intractable seizures. Sequencing used immunoSEQ multiplex PCR; TCRdb keeps in-frame clones, though not all of them. Of over 95,000 clones detected, 90% to 95% appear once; the ten largest clones hold approximately 3.9%. Sequenced material: peripheral blood, taken at surgery. Receptor source: a boy younger than two with hemimegalencephaly and intractable seizures.

V usage is TRBV4-2 and J usage is TRBJ2-7; 11 bases are shared with TRBD2. Germline V gives CDR1 LGHNA, CDR2 YNFKEQ. This CDR3 contains 16 residues. The J segment lost 5 bases and the V segment lost 4 bases, leaving 10 bases of the junction unmatched. As DNA, the CDR3 is TGTGCCAGCAGCCCTCAACTCCTAGCGGGAGGCCACGAGCAGTACTTC. This sequence encodes CASSPQLLAGGHEQYF.

The V and J genes are TRBV10-3 and TRBJ2-3; D not resolved. Trimming shortened V by 3 bases and J by 5 bases, and 9 bases separated the two germline ends. Germline V gene data show CDR1 as ENHRY and CDR2 as SYGVKD. The CDR3 runs to 13 residues. CDR3 sequence: CAISDPLGDTQYF. The CDR3 nucleotides are TGTGCCATCAGTGATCCCCTGGGAGATACGCAGTATTTT.

Points on this clone: Other DNA sequences in the same sample also yield this CDR3. The V gene is TRBV12-3 or TRBV12-4, the J gene TRBJ2-3; D remains ambiguous. V was clipped by 6 bases and J by 2 bases, with 3 bases between them. The CDR3 covers 11 residues. The CDR3 bases are TGTGCCAGCAGCTCCACAGATACGCAGTATTTT. It specifies CASSSTDTQYF.

Turning to this clone: Relative to the germline gene, one junction end is altered; a read error may explain this. The chain couples TRBV28 to TRBJ2-5; maybe TRBD2 (5 bases). Germline CDR1 MDHEN, CDR2 SYDVKM. The CDR3 consists of 12 residues. CDR3 loop: CASSSGRADHNF. The DNA of the CDR3 is TGTGCCAGCAGTTCGGGCCGAGCGGACCATAACTTC.

CDR3 region: CASSLRRGTSGRADTQYF. The CDR3 DNA sequence: TGTGCCAGCAGTTTAAGACGGGGGACTAGCGGGAGAGCAGATACGCAGTATTTT. The V and J genes are TRBV27 and TRBJ2-3; 14 nucleotides align to TRBD2. Germline values: CDR1 MNHEY, CDR2 SMNVEV (reference sequence). CDR3 size: 18 residues. After removal of 2 bases from V and 4 bases from J, the junction contained 8 bases not matched to a gene.

In this sample, this clone turned up a few times. The genes are TRBV11-2 and TRBJ2-7; D gene uncertain. Germline V gene lookup returns CDR1 SGHAT and CDR2 FQNNGV. The CDR3 loop spans 12 amino acids. Trimming cost V 5 bases and J 6 bases, with 11 bases left between them. CDR3: CASSATQAEQYF. Written as DNA, the CDR3 is TGTGCCAGCAGCGCGACTCAGGCCGAGCAGTACTTC.

The chain couples TRBV5-1 to TRBJ1-4; D not resolved. CDR1 SGHRS and CDR2 YFSETQ come from the germline V gene. Trimming removed 0 bases from V and 8 bases from J, with 11 bases in between. This CDR3 region has 14 residues. CDR3 protein: CASSLVGRGEKLFF. The CDR3 nucleotides read TGCGCCAGCAGCTTGGTCGGTCGAGGCGAAAAACTGTTTTTT.

Here the CDR3 reads CSASRGPGQNYEQYF. CDR3 in DNA: TGCAGTGCTAGTCGAGGCCCCGGACAAAACTACGAGCAGTACTTC. The rearrangement joins TRBV20-1 to TRBJ2-7, with a weak D call TRBD1 (5 bases). The V gene's germline CDR1 is DFQATT and CDR2 SNEGSKA (reference sequence). The CDR3 has 15 residues. V was trimmed by 3 bases and J by 3 bases, leaving 18 bases between them.

The V call is TRBV6-6, the J call TRBJ1-1; 9 nucleotides agree with TRBD1. The junction had 12 bases not matched to a gene; V was cut back by 5 bases and J by 2 bases. Germline values: CDR1 MNHNY, CDR2 SVGAGI (reference sequence). The CDR3 is 17 residues long. The CDR3 reads CASSPWGTGTANTEAFF. The CDR3 DNA follows: TGTGCCAGCAGTCCCTGGGGGACAGGGACCGCCAACACTGAAGCTTTCTTT.

The chain employs TRBV28 and TRBJ2-5; D may be TRBD2 (6 bases). Germline lookup yields CDR1 MDHEN and CDR2 SYDVKM. V was clipped by 1 base and J by 5 bases, with 11 bases between them. CDR3 size: 14 residues. The chain's CDR3 is CASSLLDLAETQYF. For the CDR3, the DNA is TGTGCCAGCAGTTTATTGGATCTAGCGGAGACCCAGTACTTC.

This chain connects TRBV5-6 to TRBJ2-7; no definite D call. The V gene's germline CDR1 is SGHDT and CDR2 YYEEEE. The germline V and J ends were trimmed by 1 base and 0 bases, with 8 bases remaining between them. There are 14 residues in the CDR3. CDR3 sequence: CASSLTGTSYEQYF. The CDR3 nucleotides are TGTGCCAGCAGCTTGACGGGTACCTCCTACGAGCAGTACTTC.

This clone occurred once. The V call is TRBV5-1, the J call TRBJ2-1; D ambiguous. Germline V gives CDR1 SGHRS, CDR2 YFSETQ. There are 13 residues in the CDR3. The ends were cut back, 7 bases at V and 4 bases at J, with 12 bases in the middle. As DNA, the CDR3 is TGCGCCAGCGCCCAGAATCGGTACAATGAGCAGTTCTTC. It codes for CASAQNRYNEQFF.

The rearrangement links TRBV11-3 to TRBJ2-1; TRBD2 is a possible D gene (6 bases). The CDR3 runs 15 residues. From germline, CDR1 is SGHNT and CDR2 YENEEA. Trimming took 5 bases from V and 2 from J, leaving 13 bases between them. CDR3 bases: TGTGCCAGCAGCCCCCTGGGGGGAACCTACAATGAGCAGTTCTTC. Its protein product is CASSPLGGTYNEQFF.

This rearrangement joins TRBV9 to TRBJ2-3; 10 positions agree with TRBD2. This CDR3 comprises 16 residues. V shed 3 bases, J shed 2 bases, and the junction held 6 bases outside the gene matches. Germline V gene sequence: CDR1 SGDLS, CDR2 YYNGEE. The CDR3 DNA reads TGTGCCAGCAGCGGGGGAGCGGGAGGGTACACAGATACGCAGTATTTT. Translated: CASSGGAGGYTDTQYF.

Details on this clone: This sample includes further DNA sequences coding for the same CDR3. The chain uses TRBV5-1 and TRBJ2-5, with 10 bases matching TRBD2. The V gene end was trimmed by 0 bases and the J gene end by 1 base; junction bases not matched to a gene: 0. This CDR3 has 15 residues. In germline, CDR1 is SGHRS, CDR2 YFSETQ. The CDR3 loop reads CASSLGLAGQETQYF. The CDR3 region has the DNA TGCGCCAGCAGCTTGGGACTAGCGGGCCAAGAGACCCAGTACTTC.

This chain uses TRBV19 with TRBJ2-7, with a tentative D call TRBD1 (6 bases). The CDR3 runs 14 residues. Trimming removed 6 bases at V and 2 bases at J, with 14 bases between. The germline V gene encodes CDR1 LNHDA and CDR2 SQIVND (reference sequence). This CDR3 is CASSPLDSPYEQYF. DNA of the CDR3: TGTGCCAGTAGCCCCCTGGACAGTCCCTACGAGCAGTACTTC. The whole variable domain, remainder taken from reference TRBV19 and TRBJ2-7, is DGGITQSPKYLFRKEGQNVTLSCEQNLNHDAMYWYRQDPGQGLRLIYYSQIVNDFQKGDIAEGYSVSREKKESFPLTVTSAQKNPTAFYLCASSPLDSPYEQYFGPGTRLTVT.

V and J are TRBV2 and TRBJ1-2, with D possibly TRBD1 on 6 matching bases. V was trimmed by 7 bases and J by 0 bases, leaving 24 bases between them. The CDR3 is 18 amino acids. Germline values: CDR1 SNHLY, CDR2 FYNNEI. The CDR3 loop is CASMVPSFGTRANYGYTF. For the CDR3, the DNA is TGTGCCAGCATGGTTCCCAGCTTTGGGACAAGAGCTAACTATGGCTACACCTTC. The whole variable domain, remainder taken from reference TRBV2 and TRBJ1-2, is EPEVTQTPSHQVTQMGQEVILRCVPISNHLYFYWYRQILGQKVEFLVSFYNNEISEKSEIFDDQFSVERPDGSNFTLKIRSTKLEDSAMYFCASMVPSFGTRANYGYTFGSGTRLTVV.

A few counts support this clone. V gene TRBV28 combines with J gene TRBJ1-6, with a tentative D call TRBD1 (6 bases). The CDR3 runs to 15 residues. V was trimmed by 6 bases and J by 7 bases, leaving 16 bases between them. Looked up from germline, CDR1 is MDHEN and CDR2 is SYDVKM. CDR3 in DNA: TGTGCCAGCAGGACTGAACGGGGGCGAAATTCACCCCTCCACTTT. Translating gives CASRTERGRNSPLHF. The full variable domain, rest sourced from reference TRBV28 and TRBJ1-6, is DVKVTQSSRYLVKRTGEKVFLECVQDMDHENMFWYRQDPGLGLRLIYFSYDVKMKEKGDIPEGYSVSREKKERFSLILESASTNQTSMYLCASRTERGRNSPLHFGNGTRLTVT.

This clone was seen only once. The chain recombines TRBV5-8 with TRBJ1-6; D gene uncertain. The ends were cut back, 4 bases at V and 6 bases at J, with 14 bases in the middle. Germline CDR1 and CDR2: SGHTS and YDEGEE. The CDR3 is 15 residues long. As DNA, the CDR3 is TGTGCCAGCAGCAAGAGCGGGCCTCCTAATTCACCCCTCCACTTT. It encodes CASSKSGPPNSPLHF.

This chain joins TRBV28 and TRBJ2-3; D unresolved. V was cut by 5 bases and J by 2 bases, with 14 bases left in between. This CDR3 is 15 amino acids long. The germline V gene encodes CDR1 MDHEN and CDR2 SYDVKM. The CDR3 DNA sequence: TGTGCCAGCAGTCCTACAGCCCCTGTCACAGATACGCAGTATTTT. It codes for CASSPTAPVTDTQYF.

This chain uses TRBV27 with TRBJ2-5; 8 bases align to TRBD1. This CDR3 region has 17 residues. The V gene's germline CDR1 is MNHEY and CDR2 SMNVEV (reference sequence). V was pared by 5 bases and J by 5 bases, with 16 bases of the junction left unmatched. CDR3 bases: TGTGCCAGCAGTCTCCGGGGAAACAGGGGGACGAGGGAGACCCAGTACTTC. Amino acids: CASSLRGNRGTRETQYF.

The J gene is TRBJ2-5, the V gene TRBV5-6, with D possibly being TRBD1 or TRBD2 (5 bases each). Trimming cost V 0 bases and J 1 base, with 10 bases left between them. Germline V gene sequence: CDR1 SGHDT, CDR2 YYEEEE. The CDR3 runs 15 residues. CDR3 nucleotide sequence: TGTGCCAGCAGCTTGGAGTGGGGGTTCCAAGAGACCCAGTACTTC. Residues: CASSLEWGFQETQYF.

This clone was counted between two and nine times. The chain combines TRBV7-3 with TRBJ2-1, with TRBD2 identical over 9 bases. The CDR3 runs 15 residues. V trimming: 2 bases; J trimming: 4 bases; junction bases outside the gene matches: 3. Germline-derived CDR1 and CDR2 are SGHTA and FQGTGA. CDR3 residues: CASSLGGRGYNEQFF. CDR3 DNA: TGTGCCAGCAGCTTAGGCGGGAGGGGATACAATGAGCAGTTCTTC.

Points on this clone: One end of the junction does not line up with germline, which may come from a read error. The chain links TRBV6-4 to TRBJ2-7; D possibly corresponds to TRBD2 (6 bases). This CDR3 spans 9 amino acids. Germline V CDR1 and CDR2: MRHNA, SNTAGT. CDR3 DNA sequence: TGTGCCAGCAGTGACGGGAGGAACTTC. It is translated as CASSDGRNF.

This chain connects TRBV24-1 to TRBJ2-1; TRBD1 or TRBD2 may be the D gene (5 bases each). Trimming stripped 8 bases from V and 8 bases from J, with 12 bases between. The germline V gene has CDR1 KGHDR and CDR2 SFDVKD. CDR3 length: 12 amino acids. The CDR3 sequence is CATNRFGDEQFF. CDR3 coding DNA: TGTGCCACCAACAGGTTCGGGGATGAGCAGTTCTTC.

The V call is TRBV18, the J call TRBJ2-5, with TRBD1 as a possible D gene (5 bases). The CDR3 contains 13 residues. Per germline, CDR1 KGHSH and CDR2 LQKENI. V was trimmed by 2 bases and J by 4 bases, leaving 8 bases between them. The CDR3, as DNA: TGTGCCAGCTCACCATTGGGGCGAGAGACCCAGTACTTC. Translation: CASSPLGRETQYF.

J is TRBJ2-5 and V is TRBV19; D perhaps matches TRBD2 (6 bases). The V end was cut by 6 bases, the J end by 3 bases, with 17 bases between. This CDR3 contains 15 residues. Germline lookup yields CDR1 LNHDA and CDR2 SQIVND (reference sequence). The CDR3 is CASRSPTGAEETQYF. CDR3 sequence (DNA): TGTGCCAGTAGGTCCCCGACGGGAGCGGAAGAGACCCAGTACTTC.

This clone has only one observation. The CDR3 spells CASSSPGGREKLFF. CDR3 sequence (DNA): TGTGCCAGCAGCAGCCCCGGGGGGCGCGAAAAACTGTTTTTT. J is TRBJ1-4 and V is TRBV6-6; possibly TRBD1 for D (6 bases). From germline, CDR1 is MNHNY and CDR2 SVGAGI (reference sequence). The V gene lost 6 bases and the J gene lost 8 bases, with 16 bases spanning the gap. This CDR3 is 14 amino acids long.

This clone was observed once. This chain connects TRBV11-3 to TRBJ2-3; D is unclear. The CDR3 consists of 13 residues. Trimming took off 4 bases at V and 2 bases at J, with 7 bases between the two ends. Germline-derived CDR1 and CDR2 are SGHNT and YENEEA. CDR3 residues: CASSSLLTDTQYF. The CDR3 DNA sequence: TGTGCCAGCAGCTCCTTACTCACAGATACGCAGTATTTT.

The chain combines TRBV4-1 with TRBJ2-7, with D possibly TRBD2 on 5 matching bases. This CDR3 region has 13 residues. Looked up from germline, CDR1 is MGHRA and CDR2 is YSYEKL. Trimming pared 4 bases from V and 0 bases from J, leaving 7 bases between. CDR3 bases: TGCGCCAGCAGCCCCGCGGGCTCCTACGAGCAGTACTTC. This codes for CASSPAGSYEQYF.